Following are 13 T cell receptor beta chains from one sample sequenced in a study of T cell changes during pregnancy in multiple sclerosis. The data were produced by immunoSEQ multiplex PCR, yet TCRdb's version contains in-frame clones alone and is incomplete. The profile shows some 43,000 clones, 85% to 95% of them singletons. Sequences were derived from CD8+ T cells from peripheral blood mononuclear cells, sampled in the third trimester of pregnancy. The source is a female donor with multiple sclerosis, enrolled in a pregnancy study.

The chain employs TRBV19 and TRBJ2-6, with TRBD1 matching 10 bases. The V and J ends lost 2 bases and 7 bases, in that order; junction bases with no gene match: 11. This CDR3 is 18 amino acids long. The germline CDR1 and CDR2 sequences are LNHDA and SQIVND (reference sequence). CDR3 nucleotide sequence: TGTGCCAGTAGTATATTCGGACAGGGGGATTCTATCGCCAACGTCCTGACTTTC. Protein product: CASSIFGQGDSIANVLTF.

This sequence joins TRBV6-4 and TRBJ2-7, with a possible D match to TRBD2 (6 bases). Germline values: CDR1 MRHNA, CDR2 SNTAGT. Trimming took 2 bases from V and 5 from J, leaving 22 bases between them. This CDR3 is built from 17 residues. CDR3 region: CASSDQTSGLLWNEQYF. DNA for the CDR3: TGTGCCAGCAGTGACCAAACCTCGGGACTGCTTTGGAACGAGCAGTACTTC.

In its sample, this clone was seen once. The rearrangement links TRBV7-2 to TRBJ2-7, with 9 bases that match TRBD1. Per the germline V gene, CDR1 is SGHTA and CDR2 is FQGNSA. V gave up 1 base and J gave up 2 bases; unmatched junction bases: 3. CDR3 length: 15 amino acids. The CDR3 DNA reads TGTGCCAGCAGCTTAGTTGACAGGGGGGCCTACGAGCAGTACTTC. The encoded protein is CASSLVDRGAYEQYF.

The chain links TRBV28 to TRBJ1-3; possibly TRBD1 for D (5 bases). Germline lookup yields CDR1 MDHEN and CDR2 SYDVKM. The CDR3 runs to 15 residues. V was cut by 5 bases and J by 3 bases, with 14 bases left in between. CDR3 coding DNA: TGTGCCAGCAGTCCTGGCGGGGGGTTTGGAAACACCATATATTTT. Its protein product is CASSPGGGFGNTIYF.

The V call is TRBV5-6, the J call TRBJ1-5; D unclear. Deletions cut 0 bases from V and 3 bases from J, with 7 bases between. Germline-derived CDR1 and CDR2 are SGHDT and YYEEEE. This CDR3 spans 14 amino acids. The CDR3 loop is CASSLEDTNQPQHF. The CDR3 DNA reads TGTGCCAGCAGCTTGGAAGACACCAATCAGCCCCAGCATTTT.

The chain links TRBV9 to TRBJ2-2, with TRBD2 as a possible D gene (6 bases). The CDR3 is made up of 15 amino acids. Germline assignment: CDR1 SGDLS and CDR2 YYNGEE. V gave up 1 base and J gave up 6 bases, with 13 bases separating them. The CDR3 sequence is CASSVSGFWPGELFF. The DNA for the CDR3 is TGTGCCAGCAGCGTAAGCGGGTTTTGGCCCGGGGAGCTGTTTTTT.

This rearrangement joins TRBV29-1 to TRBJ2-7; perhaps TRBD2 as D (6 bases). This CDR3 is 15 amino acids long. CDR1 is SQVTM and CDR2 is ANQGSEA in the germline V gene. Trimming removed 4 bases at V and 3 bases at J, with 19 bases between. CDR3 in amino acids: CSVVLVYGGNYEQYF. CDR3 sequence (DNA): TGCAGCGTTGTTTTAGTATACGGCGGGAACTACGAGCAGTACTTC.

For the CDR3, the DNA is TGTGCCAGCAGCCCTGACACCTCCTACAATGAGCAGTTCTTC. Protein: CASSPDTSYNEQFF. V usage is TRBV9 and J usage is TRBJ2-1; no definite D call. CDR1 is SGDLS and CDR2 is YYNGEE in the germline V gene. With 4 bases removed from V and 0 bases from J, the gap between germline ends came to 8 bases. The CDR3 spans 14 residues.

The V call is TRBV7-6, the J call TRBJ2-7; tentative D call: TRBD2 (7 bases). The CDR3 spans 16 residues. The ends were cut back, 5 bases at V and 5 bases at J, with 22 bases in the middle. From germline, CDR1 is SGHVS and CDR2 FNYEAQ. The CDR3 loop reads CASSPHRGDIVHEQYF. For the CDR3, the DNA is TGTGCCAGCAGCCCCCATCGGGGGGACATTGTCCACGAGCAGTACTTC.

The rearrangement links TRBV4-3 to TRBJ2-3; possibly TRBD2 for D (5 bases). The CDR3 is made up of 19 amino acids. Trimming pared 0 bases from V and 0 bases from J, leaving 19 bases between. Germline V gene data show CDR1 as LGHNA and CDR2 as YSLEER. CDR3 DNA sequence: TGCGCCAGCAGCCAAGAAACCTCAGCGGAACTCCCCAGCACAGATACGCAGTATTTT. This codes for CASSQETSAELPSTDTQYF.

This sequence joins TRBV4-3 and TRBJ1-2, with TRBD1 matching over 7 bases. Germline CDR1 LGHNA, CDR2 YSLEER. The CDR3 runs 15 residues. J gave up 5 bases and V 0 bases, and 6 bases lay outside the gene matches. This chain's CDR3 is CASSQDPQGSYGYTF. The DNA of the CDR3 is TGCGCCAGCAGCCAAGATCCACAGGGGTCTTATGGCTACACCTTC.

In its sample, this clone was seen once. CDR3 sequence reads: CASTTGGIGELFF. The DNA of the CDR3 is TGCGCCAGCACGACAGGGGGTATCGGGGAGCTGTTTTTT. This chain uses TRBV5-1 with TRBJ2-2, with 9 bases lining up with TRBD1. This CDR3 has 13 residues. The trim removed 6 bases at V and 7 bases at J, leaving 4 bases unmatched. Germline V gene lookup returns CDR1 SGHRS and CDR2 YFSETQ.

J is TRBJ2-7 and V is TRBV7-8; 8 bases are shared with TRBD1. The CDR3 has 17 residues. The ends lost 5 bases at V and 5 bases at J; junction bases unmatched: 17. Germline V gene data show CDR1 as SGHVS and CDR2 as FQNEAQ. CDR3 region: CASSQGARFTKRNEQYF. The CDR3 DNA follows: TGTGCCAGCAGCCAGGGGGCTAGATTCACCAAAAGGAACGAGCAGTACTTC.